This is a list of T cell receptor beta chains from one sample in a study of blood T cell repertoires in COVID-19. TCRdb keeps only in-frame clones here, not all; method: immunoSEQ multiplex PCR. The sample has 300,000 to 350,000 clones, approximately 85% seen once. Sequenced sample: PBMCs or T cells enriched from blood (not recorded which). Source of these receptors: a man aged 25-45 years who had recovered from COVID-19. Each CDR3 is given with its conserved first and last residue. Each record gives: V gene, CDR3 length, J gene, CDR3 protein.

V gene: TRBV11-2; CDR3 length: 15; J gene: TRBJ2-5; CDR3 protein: CASSSRPGVGETQYF
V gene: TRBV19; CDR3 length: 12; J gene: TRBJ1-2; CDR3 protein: CASGDRGYGYTF
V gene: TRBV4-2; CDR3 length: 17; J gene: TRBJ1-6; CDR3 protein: CASSQDKSGTRNSPLHF
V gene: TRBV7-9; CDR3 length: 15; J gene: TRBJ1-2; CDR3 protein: CASSRSGTGAQGYTF
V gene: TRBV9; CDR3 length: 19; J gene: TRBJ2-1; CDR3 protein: CASSVTVLPPRDSYNEQFF
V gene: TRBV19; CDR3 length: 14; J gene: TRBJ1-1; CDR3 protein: CASTWAGGRTEAFF
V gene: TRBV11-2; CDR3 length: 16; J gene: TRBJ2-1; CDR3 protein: CASSFMFGGGRDEQFF
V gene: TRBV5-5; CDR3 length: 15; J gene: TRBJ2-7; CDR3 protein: CASSLLRDRPYEQYF
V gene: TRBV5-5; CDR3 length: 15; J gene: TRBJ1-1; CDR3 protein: CASSLARDTNTEAFF
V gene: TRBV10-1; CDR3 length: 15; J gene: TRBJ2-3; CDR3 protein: CARNLAGVSTDTQYF
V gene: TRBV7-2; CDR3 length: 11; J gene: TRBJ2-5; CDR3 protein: CASSSLETQYF
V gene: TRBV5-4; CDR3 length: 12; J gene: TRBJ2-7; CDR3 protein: CASSHENYEQYF
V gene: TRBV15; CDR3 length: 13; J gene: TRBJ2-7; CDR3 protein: CATSPSTSYEQYF
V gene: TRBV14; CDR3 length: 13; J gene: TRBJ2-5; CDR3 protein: CASSQDSGRAQYF
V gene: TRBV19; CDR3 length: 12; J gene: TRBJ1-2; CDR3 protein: CASSISGYGYTF
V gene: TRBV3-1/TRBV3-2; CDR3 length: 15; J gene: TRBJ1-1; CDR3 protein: CASSQSGTGGTEAFF
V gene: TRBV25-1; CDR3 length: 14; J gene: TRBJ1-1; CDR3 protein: CASTTTGWNTEAFF
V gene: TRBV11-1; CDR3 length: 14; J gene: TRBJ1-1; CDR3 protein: CASSSTGWNTEAFF
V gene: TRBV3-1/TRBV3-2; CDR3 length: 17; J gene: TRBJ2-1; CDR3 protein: CASSLQLTSGPYNEQFF
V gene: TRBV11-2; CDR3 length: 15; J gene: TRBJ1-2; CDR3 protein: CASSLGRGGSYGYTF
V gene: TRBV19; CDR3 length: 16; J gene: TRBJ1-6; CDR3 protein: CASSIDFTGLNSPLHF
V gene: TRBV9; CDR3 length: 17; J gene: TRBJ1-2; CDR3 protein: CASSATTQGTNLYGYTF
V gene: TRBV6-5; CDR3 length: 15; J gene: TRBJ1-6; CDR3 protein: CASSLITGVESPLHF
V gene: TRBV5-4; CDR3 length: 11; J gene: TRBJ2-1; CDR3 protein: CAYGRGNEQFF
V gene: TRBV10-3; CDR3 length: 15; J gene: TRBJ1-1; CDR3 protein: CAIARRQGANTEAFF
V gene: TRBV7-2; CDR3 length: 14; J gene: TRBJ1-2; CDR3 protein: CASSLHRANYGYTF
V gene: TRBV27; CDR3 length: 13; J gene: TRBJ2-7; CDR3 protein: CASKGTGLYEQYF
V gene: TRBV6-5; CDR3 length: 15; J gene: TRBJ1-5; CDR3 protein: CASSPGTAFNQPQHF
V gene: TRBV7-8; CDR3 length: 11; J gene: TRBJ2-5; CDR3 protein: CASSPGTNQYF
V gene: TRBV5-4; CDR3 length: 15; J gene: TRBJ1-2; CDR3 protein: CASSSNREGSYGYTF
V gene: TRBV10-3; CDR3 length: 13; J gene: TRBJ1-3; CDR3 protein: CAAHGTTGNTIYF
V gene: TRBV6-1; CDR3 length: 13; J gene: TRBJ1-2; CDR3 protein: CASSDRAFSGYTF
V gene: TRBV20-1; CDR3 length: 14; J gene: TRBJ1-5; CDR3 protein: CSASGGGGNQPQHF
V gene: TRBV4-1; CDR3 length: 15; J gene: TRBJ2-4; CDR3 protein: CASSQVQDWANIQYF
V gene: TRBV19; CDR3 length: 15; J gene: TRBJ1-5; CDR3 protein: CASSISGRGNQPQHF
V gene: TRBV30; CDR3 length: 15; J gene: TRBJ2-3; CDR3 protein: CAWKQAGGWADTQYF
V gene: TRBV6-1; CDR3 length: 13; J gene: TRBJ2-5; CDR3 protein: CASSEDYDLAQYF
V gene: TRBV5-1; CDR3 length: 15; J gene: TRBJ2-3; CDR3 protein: CASTYGAKGQDTQYF
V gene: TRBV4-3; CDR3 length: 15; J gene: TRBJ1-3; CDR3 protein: CASSQGLNSGNTIYF
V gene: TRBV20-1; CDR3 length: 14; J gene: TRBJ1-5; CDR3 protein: CSASNPTFNQPQHF
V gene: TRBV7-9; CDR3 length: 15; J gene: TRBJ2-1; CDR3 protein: CASSFSSGETDEQFF
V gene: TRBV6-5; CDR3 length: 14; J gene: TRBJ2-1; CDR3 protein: CASSYGGGAGGQFF
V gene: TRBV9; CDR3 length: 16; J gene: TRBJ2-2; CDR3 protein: CASSPRGRGNTGELFF
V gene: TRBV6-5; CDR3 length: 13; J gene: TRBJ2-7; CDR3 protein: CASKPGREYEQYF
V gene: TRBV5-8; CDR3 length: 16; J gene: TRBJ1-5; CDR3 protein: CASSLAVDRGNQPQHF
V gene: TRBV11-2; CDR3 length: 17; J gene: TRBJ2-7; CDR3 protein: CASSLAPRGPRYYEQYF
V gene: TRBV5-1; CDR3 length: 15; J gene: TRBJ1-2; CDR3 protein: CASSLGTDNFYGYTF
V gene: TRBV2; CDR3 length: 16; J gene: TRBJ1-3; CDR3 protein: CASSLIGTLGGNTIYF
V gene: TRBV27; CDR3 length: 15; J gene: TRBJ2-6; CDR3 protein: CASSPYVSGANVLTF
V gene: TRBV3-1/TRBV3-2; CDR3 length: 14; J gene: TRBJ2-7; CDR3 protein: CASSPRLGAYEQYF
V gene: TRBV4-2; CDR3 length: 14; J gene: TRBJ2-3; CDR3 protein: CASSQRDFTDTQYF
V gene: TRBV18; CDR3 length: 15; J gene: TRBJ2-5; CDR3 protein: CASSSNRGAGETQYF
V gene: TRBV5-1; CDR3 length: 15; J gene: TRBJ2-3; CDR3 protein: CASSVGQGSADTQYF
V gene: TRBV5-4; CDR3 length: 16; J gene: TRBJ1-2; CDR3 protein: CASSSQTTESNYGYTF